One and the same sample provided the 19 T cell receptor beta chains below, sequenced in a study of Ad26.COV2.S vaccination and SARS-CoV-2 variants. Produced via immunoSEQ multiplex PCR; TCRdb's table is partial and in-frame only. The table records a few hundred thousand clones, around nine tenths of them present only once. Treatment indicated: 15 to 20 received Ad26.COV2.S at low or high dose, single or two shots; roughly 5 received placebo; per-sample allocation not given. Sampling occurred on day 63 after the first vaccine or placebo injection. Source: peripheral blood, taken in a trial of Ad26.COV2.S vaccine versus placebo. Receptor source: a person aged 18-60 years who received the Ad26.COV2.S COVID-19 vaccine or a placebo.

The chain recombines TRBV6-5 with TRBJ2-3, with 8 positions matching TRBD1. Per germline, CDR1 MNHEY and CDR2 SVGAGI. The CDR3 extends over 15 amino acids. V was clipped by 6 bases and J by 8 bases; unmatched bases: 13. The CDR3 DNA follows: TGTGCCAGCAGGGTCGGACAGGGAGGTTTCCCTACGCAGTATTTT. Protein sequence: CASRVGQGGFPTQYF.

The sample holds a few counts of this clone. The chain employs TRBV11-2 and TRBJ1-2, with D possibly being TRBD1 (5 bases). V was trimmed by 6 bases and J by 5 bases, leaving 7 bases between them. CDR3 length equals 11 residues. CDR1 and CDR2 from the germline V gene are SGHAT and FQNNGV. The CDR3 sequence: CASRGHYGYTF. The CDR3 nucleotides read TGTGCCAGCAGAGGACATTATGGCTACACCTTC.

V and J are TRBV2 and TRBJ2-7; D assignment may be TRBD1 or TRBD2 (7 bases each). V lost 6 bases and J lost 2, with 17 bases in between. Germline V gene data show CDR1 as SNHLY and CDR2 as FYNNEI. CDR3 length: 15 amino acids. The CDR3 protein is CASRLFQGGPYEQYF. The CDR3 DNA reads TGTGCCAGCAGGCTATTTCAGGGGGGGCCCTACGAGCAGTACTTC.

The chain has TRBV4-2 and TRBJ2-3; 9 nucleotides align to TRBD2. V lost 4 bases and J lost 3; bases outside the gene matches: 5. Germline V gives CDR1 LGHNA, CDR2 YNFKEQ. CDR3 size: 15 residues. In nucleotides, the CDR3 is TGTGCCAGCAGCCTTAGCGGGAGAGTGACAGATACGCAGTATTTT. As protein: CASSLSGRVTDTQYF.

This clone turned up a few times. The CDR3 loop reads CASSRGQGLTYGYTF. The CDR3 bases are TGTGCCAGCAGCCGGGGACAGGGCCTAACCTATGGCTACACCTTC. The chain has TRBV5-5 and TRBJ1-2, with 9 nucleotides matching TRBD1. Germline V gene sequence: CDR1 SGHKS, CDR2 YYEKEE (reference sequence). The CDR3 totals 15 residues. After removal of 4 bases from V and 4 bases from J, the junction contained 8 bases not matched to a gene.

V gene TRBV29-1 combines with J gene TRBJ2-7; D is unclear. CDR1 is SQVTM, CDR2 ANQGSEA, per germline. This CDR3 spans 12 amino acids. The CDR3 is CSVTHGSYEQYF. For the CDR3, the DNA is TGCAGTGTGACACACGGCTCCTACGAGCAGTACTTC.

V and J are TRBV18 and TRBJ1-3; 7 bases are shared with TRBD1. The CDR3 length is 17 residues. Germline-derived CDR1 and CDR2 are KGHSH and LQKENI. J lost 0 bases, V lost 4 bases, and 9 bases had no gene match. The CDR3 protein is CASSLTRQGGSGNTIYF. CDR3 DNA: TGTGCCAGCTCACTCACCCGTCAGGGGGGCTCTGGAAACACCATATATTTT.

V usage is TRBV11-2 and J usage is TRBJ2-1, with 8 bases identical to TRBD2. This CDR3 is 19 amino acids long. Per the germline V gene, CDR1 is SGHAT and CDR2 is FQNNGV. V was clipped by 7 bases and J by 5 bases; unmatched bases: 22. The CDR3 DNA follows: TGTGCCAGCACCGCGGGGGGAAAGGTGGCGGGAGTTGGCCACAATGAGCAGTTCTTC. Translation gives CASTAGGKVAGVGHNEQFF.

This clone occurred once. The V and J genes are TRBV5-6 and TRBJ2-4, with 11 bases identical to TRBD2. Trimming cost V 0 bases and J 7 bases; bases outside gene matches: 6. The CDR3 loop spans 16 amino acids. Germline CDR1 SGHDT, CDR2 YYEEEE. This chain's CDR3 is CASSLELAGVNNIQYF. The CDR3 DNA is TGTGCCAGCAGCTTGGAACTAGCGGGGGTCAATAACATTCAGTACTTC.

The sample holds one count of this clone. The V gene is TRBV6-5, the J gene TRBJ2-1, with 7 bases aligning to TRBD2. J gave up 5 bases and V 2 bases, and 9 bases lay outside the gene matches. Germline CDR1 is MNHEY and CDR2 is SVGAGI. The CDR3 length is 16 residues. The CDR3 here is CASSYRLSGGHNEQFF. CDR3 nucleotides: TGTGCCAGCAGTTACAGGCTATCGGGGGGACACAATGAGCAGTTCTTC.

V gene TRBV5-8 combines with J gene TRBJ1-4; D not resolved. Germline V gives CDR1 SGHTS, CDR2 YDEGEE. Trimming cost V 4 bases and J 2 bases, with 12 bases left between them. This CDR3 comprises 15 residues. The CDR3 sequence is CASSLGWGTNEKLFF. In nucleotides, the CDR3 is TGTGCCAGCAGCCTCGGGTGGGGTACTAATGAAAAACTGTTTTTT.

The rearrangement uses TRBV19 and TRBJ2-2; TRBD2 is a possible D gene (6 bases). The CDR3 sequence is 16 residues long. Germline V gene lookup returns CDR1 LNHDA and CDR2 SQIVND (reference sequence). With 3 bases removed from V and 0 bases from J, the gap between germline ends came to 11 bases. CDR3 nucleotide sequence: TGTGCCAGTAGTATTACTAGCCTCACGAACACCGGGGAGCTGTTTTTT. Translated, it gives CASSITSLTNTGELFF.

The rearrangement uses TRBV4-3 and TRBJ1-2; D is perhaps TRBD1 (5 bases). CDR1 and CDR2 (germline): LGHNA, YSLEER. V lost 4 bases to trimming and J lost 0 bases, with 12 bases between them. CDR3 length equals 15 residues. The CDR3 loop reads CASSPWDGTNYGYTF. For the CDR3, the DNA is TGCGCCAGCAGCCCCTGGGACGGTACTAACTATGGCTACACCTTC.

The V gene is TRBV27, the J gene TRBJ1-1; a possible D gene is TRBD1 (6 bases). The CDR3 is 15 amino acids. Germline CDR1 and CDR2: MNHEY and SMNVEV (reference sequence). Trimming left V 10 bases short and J 1 base short, with 19 bases between. For the CDR3, the DNA is TGTGCCACCCGTCGGAGGGGGGCTACGAACACTGAAGCTTTCTTT. This sequence encodes CATRRRGATNTEAFF.

V gene TRBV5-6 combines with J gene TRBJ1-4; 7 bases agree with TRBD1. The germline V gene encodes CDR1 SGHDT and CDR2 YYEEEE. The ends lost 2 bases at V and 12 bases at J; junction bases unmatched: 10. This CDR3 comprises 14 residues. CDR3 in DNA: TGTGCCAGCAGCTTAATGGGAGGGGGCCTGGAACTGTTTTTT. This codes for CASSLMGGGLELFF.

The V and J genes are TRBV19 and TRBJ1-2; D call uncertain. V was trimmed by 7 bases and J by 3 bases, leaving 12 bases between them. Germline loops: CDR1 LNHDA, CDR2 SQIVND (reference sequence). The CDR3 has 13 residues. The CDR3, as DNA: TGTGCCAGTACTCCGGACGGCTACTATGGCTACACCTTC. Translated, it gives CASTPDGYYGYTF.

Notes on this clone: The junction departs from the called germline gene at one end, perhaps through a read error. V is TRBV29-1 and J is TRBJ2-7, with 9 nucleotides matching TRBD1. This CDR3 is 12 amino acids long. The germline V gene has CDR1 SQVTM and CDR2 ANQGSEA. The CDR3 DNA follows: TGCAGCGTTGAATGGGGACAGGGAGTTCGGCACTTC. This codes for CSVEWGQGVRHF.

This sequence joins TRBV12-5 and TRBJ2-5; 8 nucleotides align to TRBD2. V was pared by 7 bases and J by 5 bases, with 9 bases of the junction left unmatched. The CDR3 sequence is 14 residues long. Per the germline V gene, CDR1 is LGHNT and CDR2 is FRNRAP. The CDR3 region is CASVEAGAGETQYF. In DNA form, the CDR3 reads TGTGCTAGTGTTGAAGCGGGGGCCGGGGAGACCCAGTACTTC.

This rearrangement joins TRBV6-2 or TRBV6-3 to TRBJ2-1, with TRBD1 matching 8 bases. Germline trimming cut 4 bases from V and 9 bases from J; bases unmatched to any gene: 14. This CDR3 spans 16 amino acids. Germline V gene data show CDR1 as MNHEY and CDR2 as SVGEGT. The CDR3 region has the DNA TGTGCCAGCAGTTTGGGGTCTAGGGCAGGGGGCCCTGAGCAGTTCTTC. Its translation is CASSLGSRAGGPEQFF.